The TCR beta chain under discussion was sequenced for a study of cytomegalovirus exposure and HLA in healthy donors. Turning to the study itself: A previous analysis identified approximately 110 million unique TCR beta sequences derived from some 170 million T cells.

About this clone: Its antigen is not identified.

General study findings and limits: In a later analysis, around 18,000 TCR beta sequences were associated with HLA alleles at 0.05 false discovery rate. Later on, a genetic analysis was performed. It linked a missense variant in DCLRE1C with V- and J-gene trimming of TCR beta.

The PCR used 60 Vbeta and 13 Jbeta primers. Produced via immunoSEQ multiplex PCR; TCRdb's table is partial and in-frame only. Of about 160,000 clones detected, around 80% appear once; the ten largest clones hold 6% to 9%. Unmatched junction bases numbered 14, after V lost 4 bases and J lost 11 bases. Germline V CDR1 and CDR2: MNHEY, SMNVEV (reference sequence). The CDR3 length is 14 residues. This chain connects TRBV27 to TRBJ2-7; 7 bases align to TRBD1. The source is a woman in her 30s in good health and CMV-seropositive. Sequenced sample: PBMCs. CDR3 protein: CASSSHPIDRAEYF. CDR3 sequence (DNA): TGTGCCAGCAGTTCCCACCCTATTGACAGGGCGGAGTACTTC.